A single TCR beta chain is shown here with its context. Per the germline V gene, CDR1 is GTSNPN and CDR2 is SVGIG (reference sequence). The CDR3 length is 14 residues. Unmatched junction bases numbered 5, after V lost 3 bases and J lost 2 bases. This record belongs to a study of blood T cells in healthy people across ages. A J-beta primer mix and a sample-barcoded 5' primer were used in a second PCR of roughly 7 to 12 cycles. TCRdb independently ran MiXCR on the 5' RACE reads; one entry per CDR3 protein. The data show fewer than 950,000 distinct CDR3 sequences, about 53% seen once. This clonotype was sampled from a man older than 75 in good health. The sequenced material came from blood. J is TRBJ2-3 and V is TRBV30, with 7 positions matching TRBD2. CDR3 sequence: CAWRSSGTTDTQYF. The DNA of the CDR3 is TGTGCCTGGAGGTCGAGCGGGACCACAGATACGCAGTATTTT.